The 22 T cell receptor beta chains given below trace back to one sample, sequenced in a study of T cells in Graves' hyperthyroidism and ophthalmopathy. Amplification of TCR beta CDR3 regions used RNA as the template. The primer set for the first-round RT-PCR of the TCR CDR3 was HTBI. A single record per CDR3 protein comes from TCRdb applying MiXCR to the multiplex PCR reads. The sample has over 300,000 distinct CDR3 sequences, approximately 15% seen once. Sample: blood. The receptor source for this set is a woman in her thirties or forties with Graves' ophthalmopathy.

This clonotype was seen ten or more times. This sequence joins TRBV11-2 and TRBJ1-1, with D uncertain. V dropped 2 bases and J dropped 1 base, with 11 bases sitting between them. CDR1 and CDR2 from the germline V gene are SGHAT and FQNNGV. CDR3 length equals 15 residues. Here the CDR3 reads CASSLIFRRNTEAFF. The CDR3 DNA is TGTGCCAGCAGCTTAATTTTTAGGCGGAACACTGAAGCTTTCTTT.

Regarding this clonotype: A much larger clone differs by one base, so this may be a read error. The rearrangement links TRBV6-1 to TRBJ1-1, with a possible D match to TRBD1 (5 bases). The V gene's germline CDR1 is MNHNS and CDR2 SASEGT. This CDR3 contains 15 residues. The CDR3 reads CTSSGGREVNTEAFF. The CDR3 nucleotides are TGTACCAGCAGTGGCGGCAGGGAGGTGAACACTGAAGCTTTCTTT.

This clonotype has at least ten counts. This chain joins TRBV5-1 and TRBJ2-3; TRBD2 aligns across 13 bases. This CDR3 contains 19 residues. Germline values: CDR1 SGHRS, CDR2 YFSETQ. The trim removed 0 bases at V and 0 bases at J, leaving 7 bases unmatched. The DNA for the CDR3 is TGCGCCAGCAGCTTGGCGGGGACTAGCGGGACACTTAGCACAGATACGCAGTATTTT. Amino acid sequence: CASSLAGTSGTLSTDTQYF. The whole variable domain, filled in from reference TRBV5-1 and TRBJ2-3, reads KAGVTQTPRYLIKTRGQQVTLSCSPISGHRSVSWYQQTPGQGLQFLFEYFSETQRNKGNFPGRFSGRQFSNSRSEMNVSTLELGDSALYLCASSLAGTSGTLSTDTQYFGPGTRLTVL.

CDR3 region: CASSLTSGRADTQYF. CDR3 coding DNA: TGTGCCAGCAGCCTTACTAGCGGGAGGGCAGATACGCAGTATTTT. The genes are TRBV7-2 and TRBJ2-3; TRBD2 matches at 13 bases. The V gene end was trimmed by 5 bases and the J gene end by 4 bases; junction bases not matched to a gene: 3. Germline CDR1 SGHTA, CDR2 FQGNSA. The CDR3 extends over 15 amino acids.

Ten or more counts support this clonotype. The rearrangement joins TRBV20-1 to TRBJ2-3; 12 bases line up with TRBD2. The CDR3 spans 18 residues. Germline assignment: CDR1 DFQATT and CDR2 SNEGSKA (reference sequence). V gave up 0 bases and J gave up 0 bases; unmatched junction bases: 7. The CDR3 DNA follows: TGCAGTGCTAGAGATGGGCTAGCGGGAGGGTATAGCACAGATACGCAGTATTTT. Translated: CSARDGLAGGYSTDTQYF.

This clonotype was seen at least ten times. This chain joins TRBV7-2 and TRBJ2-7; D call uncertain. Looked up from germline, CDR1 is SGHTA and CDR2 is FQGNSA. V shed 0 bases and J shed 6 bases, with 3 bases lying between them. CDR3 length: 11 amino acids. In DNA form, the CDR3 reads TGTGCCAGCAGCTTAGCAGTCGAGCAGTACTTC. Residues: CASSLAVEQYF.

This clonotype showed up many times. The chain couples TRBV12-3 or TRBV12-4 to TRBJ1-1; a weak D match, TRBD1 (6 bases). The CDR3 covers 14 residues. The V end lost 2 bases, the J end lost 0 bases, and 7 bases lay between the germline ends. This CDR3 is CASSLQGMNTEAFF. As DNA, the CDR3 is TGTGCCAGCAGTTTACAGGGGATGAACACTGAAGCTTTCTTT.

This clonotype has at least ten counts. The chain uses TRBV10-3 and TRBJ2-7; D unclear. This CDR3 has 13 amino acids. In germline, CDR1 is ENHRY, CDR2 SYGVKD. Trimming took off 5 bases at V and 1 base at J, with 9 bases between the two ends. The CDR3 loop reads CAISHSISYEQYF. In nucleotides, the CDR3 is TGTGCCATCAGTCATAGTATTTCCTACGAGCAGTACTTC.

This clonotype was seen at least ten times. This chain links TRBV11-2 with TRBJ2-5; 7 nucleotides agree with TRBD1. After removal of 2 bases from V and 4 bases from J, the junction contained 7 bases not matched to a gene. This CDR3 has 15 residues. The germline V gene has CDR1 SGHAT and CDR2 FQNNGV. The CDR3 spells CASSLLDRAGETQYF. In DNA form, the CDR3 reads TGTGCCAGCAGCTTACTCGACAGGGCAGGAGAGACCCAGTACTTC. Looking up the rest from reference TRBV11-2 and TRBJ2-5 gives the full variable domain: EAGVAQSPRYKIIEKRQSVAFWCNPISGHATLYWYQQILGQGPKLLIQFQNNGVVDDSQLPKDRFSAERLKGVDSTLKIQPAKLEDSAVYLCASSLLDRAGETQYFGPGTRLLVL.

This clonotype was detected a few times. The chain combines TRBV28 with TRBJ1-1; D possibly corresponds to TRBD1 (6 bases). The CDR3 loop spans 12 amino acids. Per the germline V gene, CDR1 is MDHEN and CDR2 is SYDVKM. Trimming cost V 8 bases and J 6 bases, with 13 bases left between them. The CDR3 protein is CASLGGGAEAFF. The CDR3 DNA follows: TGTGCCAGCCTAGGAGGGGGGGCTGAAGCTTTCTTT.

This chain links TRBV20-1 with TRBJ2-3; the D call may be TRBD1 or TRBD2 (6 bases each). Germline V gene lookup returns CDR1 DFQATT and CDR2 SNEGSKA (reference sequence). V was cut by 5 bases and J by 0 bases, with 18 bases left in between. The CDR3 runs 16 residues. The CDR3: CSASGGWTPSTDTQYF. The CDR3 DNA sequence: TGCAGTGCTTCCGGGGGCTGGACTCCTAGCACAGATACGCAGTATTTT.

This clonotype occurred many times. This sequence joins TRBV12-3 or TRBV12-4 and TRBJ1-6, with D possibly being TRBD1 (6 bases). This CDR3 region has 16 residues. Trimming stripped 2 bases from V and 10 bases from J, with 18 bases between. CDR3 protein: CASSLPGVKGGSPLHF. The CDR3 DNA is TGTGCCAGCAGTTTACCAGGGGTTAAAGGGGGGTCACCCCTCCACTTT.

This clonotype has a handful of counts. This chain joins TRBV6-4 and TRBJ2-2, with TRBD2 matching 9 bases. Germline lookup yields CDR1 MRHNA and CDR2 SNTAGT. The junction had 6 bases not matched to a gene; V was cut back by 6 bases and J by 4 bases. The length of the CDR3 is 15 residues. The CDR3 loop is CASSSGGTLTGELFF. For the CDR3, the DNA is TGTGCCAGCAGCAGCGGGGGGACCCTCACCGGGGAGCTGTTTTTT.

In its sample, this clonotype was seen many times. The rearrangement uses TRBV12-3 or TRBV12-4 and TRBJ2-2; 9 positions match TRBD1. V dropped 6 bases and J dropped 1; count of bases not matched to a gene: 6. CDR3 size: 16 residues. CDR3 amino acids: CASSQPGQGNTGELFF. Written as DNA, the CDR3 is TGTGCCAGCAGCCAACCGGGACAGGGGAACACCGGGGAGCTGTTTTTT.

The V and J genes are TRBV18 and TRBJ1-6; no reliable D call. From germline, CDR1 is KGHSH and CDR2 LQKENI. The CDR3 has 15 residues. V lost 1 base and J lost 5, with 9 bases in between. The CDR3 DNA reads as TGTGCCAGCTCACCACAGGCACCGGATAATTCACCCCTCCACTTT. It yields the protein CASSPQAPDNSPLHF.

In its sample, this clonotype was seen many times. DNA for the CDR3: TGTGCCAGCAGACTAGCGGGAGGGAGCTCTGGGGCCAACGTCCTGACTTTC. Its protein is CASRLAGGSSGANVLTF. The chain couples TRBV28 to TRBJ2-6, with 13 bases fitting TRBD2. CDR3 size: 17 residues. Per germline, CDR1 MDHEN and CDR2 SYDVKM. J lost 0 bases, V lost 6 bases, and 2 bases had no gene match.

This clonotype came up many times. The genes are TRBV28 and TRBJ1-5; D is undetermined. The CDR3 totals 14 residues. Trimming stripped 2 bases from V and 7 bases from J, with 12 bases between. Germline-derived CDR1 and CDR2 are MDHEN and SYDVKM. CDR3 protein: CASSLTQTTQPQHF. In DNA, the CDR3 is TGTGCCAGCAGTTTAACACAGACGACCCAGCCCCAGCATTTT.

The V gene is TRBV6-1, the J gene TRBJ2-7; no definite D call. Trimming shortened V by 4 bases and J by 0 bases, and 10 bases separated the two germline ends. Germline V CDR1 and CDR2: MNHNS, SASEGT. CDR3 size: 14 residues. CDR3 bases: TGTGCCAGCAGTGGGCTAGGCACCTCCTACGAGCAGTACTTC. It yields the protein CASSGLGTSYEQYF.

This clonotype was observed many times. The V and J genes are TRBV25-1 and TRBJ2-5; 11 bases line up with TRBD2. The CDR3 runs to 16 residues. Germline trimming cut 1 base from V and 5 bases from J; bases unmatched to any gene: 6. The germline V gene encodes CDR1 MGHDK and CDR2 SYGVNS. CDR3 nucleotide sequence: TGTGCCAGCAGTGAATTCGCTAGCGGGAGGTGGGAGACCCAGTACTTC. Translating it yields CASSEFASGRWETQYF.

This clonotype was seen a handful of times. The rearrangement links TRBV18 to TRBJ2-7, with 7 bases fitting TRBD1. Germline loops: CDR1 KGHSH, CDR2 LQKENI. J gave up 2 bases and V 8 bases, and 9 bases lay outside the gene matches. The CDR3 totals 14 residues. The CDR3 region is CASTPMTGTYEQYF. In DNA, the CDR3 is TGTGCCAGCACTCCGATGACAGGGACCTACGAGCAGTACTTC.

This clonotype has ten or more counts. V and J are TRBV6-5 and TRBJ2-1; no clear D. Germline V lookup: CDR1 MNHEY, CDR2 SVGAGI. Trimming took off 0 bases at V and 3 bases at J, with 9 bases between the two ends. CDR3 size: 15 residues. The CDR3 DNA reads TGTGCCAGCAGTTACTCAGGCGGAATCTACAATGAGCAGTTCTTC. It specifies CASSYSGGIYNEQFF.

In its sample, this clonotype was seen a few times. This chain joins TRBV18 and TRBJ1-2; D is possibly TRBD1 (6 bases). Per the germline V gene, CDR1 is KGHSH and CDR2 is LQKENI. The CDR3 extends over 16 amino acids. V was trimmed by 3 bases and J by 3 bases, leaving 17 bases between them. CDR3 protein: CASSPERNRVDYGYTF. CDR3 DNA: TGTGCCAGCTCACCGGAGAGGAACAGGGTCGACTATGGCTACACCTTC.